These 22 T cell receptor beta chains share one sample of origin, sequenced in a study of T cell changes during pregnancy in multiple sclerosis. The protocol was immunoSEQ multiplex PCR, while the TCRdb copy is restricted to in-frame clones and leaves out a portion. The data contain fewer than 60,000 clones, approximately 90% of them seen just once; the ten biggest clones take up approximately 1.2%. This specimen consisted of peripheral blood, obtained in the second trimester of pregnancy. The receptors were gathered from a female donor with multiple sclerosis, enrolled in a pregnancy study.

This chain joins TRBV29-1 and TRBJ1-1; tentative D call: TRBD1 (6 bases). Germline CDR1 is SQVTM and CDR2 is ANQGSEA. This CDR3 is built from 12 residues. Trimming left V 3 bases short and J 5 bases short, with 10 bases between. The CDR3 spells CSVEGARTEAFF. CDR3 DNA sequence: TGCAGCGTTGAGGGGGCCAGAACTGAAGCTTTCTTT.

CDR3 in amino acids: CASSPRTAPNTEAFF. For the CDR3, the DNA is TGCGCCAGCAGCCCGCGGACAGCACCGAACACTGAAGCTTTCTTT. The rearrangement links TRBV4-1 to TRBJ1-1; D perhaps matches TRBD1 (6 bases). Per the germline V gene, CDR1 is MGHRA and CDR2 is YSYEKL. V was pared by 4 bases and J by 1 base, with 13 bases between. This CDR3 has 15 amino acids.

This rearrangement joins TRBV10-2 to TRBJ2-7, with 9 bases that match TRBD2. Germline-derived CDR1 and CDR2 are WSHSY and SAAADI. V lost 5 bases, J lost 9 bases, and 14 bases stayed unmatched. The CDR3 runs to 15 residues. CDR3 amino acids: CASSPASGALQGQYF. CDR3 coding DNA: TGCGCCAGCAGTCCGGCTAGCGGGGCCCTTCAGGGGCAGTACTTC.

V gene TRBV28 combines with J gene TRBJ1-5; 7 bases match TRBD1. V trimming: 2 bases; J trimming: 2 bases; junction bases outside the gene matches: 3. Germline CDR1 MDHEN, CDR2 SYDVKM. This CDR3 spans 15 amino acids. The CDR3 here is CASSLTGQGNQPQHF. The CDR3 DNA is TGTGCCAGCAGTTTAACCGGACAGGGCAATCAGCCCCAGCATTTT.

CDR3 sequence (DNA): TGTGCCAGCAGCTTAACCCCGCGGGCAGGGGGTACCTACAATGAGCAGTTCTTC. Residues: CASSLTPRAGGTYNEQFF. The rearrangement uses TRBV7-3 and TRBJ2-1, with 7 bases lining up with TRBD1. V gave up 0 bases and J gave up 2 bases; unmatched junction bases: 10. The CDR3 runs 18 residues. Germline lookup yields CDR1 SGHTA and CDR2 FQGTGA.

The chain couples TRBV4-1 to TRBJ2-2, with 8 bases matching TRBD2. The CDR3 loop spans 16 amino acids. With 1 base clipped from V and 4 bases from J, the junction kept 5 bases outside the gene matches. The germline gives CDR1 MGHRA, CDR2 YSYEKL. The CDR3 region is CASSQVLAGSTGELFF. The CDR3 nucleotides are TGCGCCAGCAGCCAAGTGTTAGCGGGGAGCACCGGGGAGCTGTTTTTT.

The chain is built from TRBV10-3 and TRBJ1-2, with TRBD1 matching 9 bases. J gave up 8 bases and V 4 bases, and 5 bases lay outside the gene matches. Germline V gene lookup returns CDR1 ENHRY and CDR2 SYGVKD. There are 13 residues in the CDR3. CDR3 sequence (DNA): TGTGCCATCAGTGGGACAGGGGCTAAGGGCTACACCTTC. It translates to CAISGTGAKGYTF.

V usage is TRBV5-1 and J usage is TRBJ1-2, with TRBD1 identical over 10 bases. Germline assignment: CDR1 SGHRS and CDR2 YFSETQ. The CDR3 contains 13 residues. After removal of 2 bases from V and 6 bases from J, the junction contained 1 base not matched to a gene. The CDR3 spells CASSFGTGDGYTF. The CDR3 region has the DNA TGCGCCAGCAGCTTCGGGACAGGGGATGGCTACACCTTC.

The gene calls are TRBV6-5 and TRBJ1-1; D call uncertain. CDR1 and CDR2 (germline): MNHEY, SVGAGI. The CDR3 spans 13 residues. Trimming stripped 4 bases from V and 0 bases from J, with 6 bases between. CDR3 in amino acids: CASSFSLNTEAFF. CDR3 sequence (DNA): TGTGCCAGCAGTTTTAGTCTGAACACTGAAGCTTTCTTT.

The genes are TRBV6-5 and TRBJ2-1, with TRBD1 as a possible D gene (5 bases). CDR1 MNHEY and CDR2 SVGAGI come from the germline V gene. CDR3 length equals 15 residues. Trimming took off 6 bases at V and 1 base at J, with 13 bases between the two ends. CDR3 DNA: TGTGCCAGCAGGTCCCGACAGACTTCCTACAATGAGCAGTTCTTC. This translates into CASRSRQTSYNEQFF.

The gene calls are TRBV5-1 and TRBJ2-2, with a tentative D call TRBD1 (6 bases). V shed 0 bases and J shed 5 bases, with 23 bases lying between them. This CDR3 has 19 residues. The V gene's germline CDR1 is SGHRS and CDR2 YFSETQ. The CDR3 is CASSLAISRNRDETGELFF. CDR3 DNA sequence: TGCGCCAGCAGCTTGGCAATATCACGGAACAGGGATGAAACCGGGGAGCTGTTTTTT.

The CDR3 region is CASSLGQGVTEAFF. The CDR3, as DNA: TGTGCCAGCAGTTTGGGACAGGGAGTTACTGAAGCTTTCTTT. This chain uses TRBV2 with TRBJ1-1; 9 bases line up with TRBD1. CDR1 and CDR2 (germline): SNHLY, FYNNEI. After removal of 5 bases from V and 5 bases from J, the junction contained 6 bases not matched to a gene. The length of the CDR3 is 14 residues. The full variable domain, with the rest looked up from reference TRBV2 and TRBJ1-1, is EPEVTQTPSHQVTQMGQEVILRCVPISNHLYFYWYRQILGQKVEFLVSFYNNEISEKSEIFDDQFSVERPDGSNFTLKIRSTKLEDSAMYFCASSLGQGVTEAFFGQGTRLTVV.

The V and J genes are TRBV7-9 and TRBJ1-4, with 10 bases identical to TRBD1. CDR1 is SEHNR and CDR2 is FQNEAQ in the germline V gene (reference sequence). V shed 4 bases, J shed 0 bases, and the junction held 8 bases outside the gene matches. This CDR3 contains 18 residues. The CDR3 sequence: CASSSKRGQGATNEKLFF. DNA for the CDR3: TGTGCCAGCAGCTCGAAACGCGGACAGGGGGCAACTAATGAAAAACTGTTTTTT.

This clone appeared once. This chain connects TRBV5-4 to TRBJ1-2; 7 positions agree with TRBD1. With 1 base clipped from V and 3 bases from J, the junction kept 9 bases outside the gene matches. This CDR3 spans 16 amino acids. Germline lookup yields CDR1 SGHNT and CDR2 YYREEE (reference sequence). The CDR3 here is CASSLSPGQTHYGYTF. For the CDR3, the DNA is TGTGCCAGCAGCTTGTCTCCGGGACAGACGCACTATGGCTACACCTTC.

The chain employs TRBV19 and TRBJ2-2, with 10 bases matching TRBD1. Germline V gives CDR1 LNHDA, CDR2 SQIVND (reference sequence). This CDR3 has 14 amino acids. The junction had 5 bases not matched to a gene; V was cut back by 8 bases and J by 5 bases. For the CDR3, the DNA is TGTGCCAGTCTAAGGACAGGGGGGACCGGGGAGCTGTTTTTT. Its translation: CASLRTGGTGELFF.

This clone was found once. The chain carries TRBV6-1 and TRBJ2-3; the match to TRBD1 covers 7 bases. This CDR3 is built from 15 residues. Germline V lookup: CDR1 MNHNS, CDR2 SASEGT. With V trimmed by 7 bases and J by 2 bases, 9 bases remained unmatched. The CDR3 sequence is CASTHLQGHTDTQYF. The CDR3 DNA sequence: TGTGCCAGCACCCACCTACAGGGGCACACAGATACGCAGTATTTT.

The rearrangement uses TRBV6-5 and TRBJ2-3, with 7 bases lining up with TRBD1. Looked up from germline, CDR1 is MNHEY and CDR2 is SVGAGI. The V and J ends lost 3 bases and 2 bases, in that order; junction bases with no gene match: 5. The CDR3 spans 15 residues. In DNA, the CDR3 is TGTGCCAGCAGTTATTCGGGACAGCTCACAGATACGCAGTATTTT. It yields the protein CASSYSGQLTDTQYF.

The rearrangement links TRBV6-6 to TRBJ2-1, with 7 bases lining up with TRBD1. Germline CDR1 and CDR2: MNHNY and SVGAGI (reference sequence). V shed 2 bases and J 7 bases; nucleotides not matched to a gene: 8. There are 15 residues in the CDR3. The CDR3 nucleotides are TGTGCCAGCAGTTACGGTCAGGGGGAAAGGAATGAGCAGTTCTTC. Translated, it gives CASSYGQGERNEQFF.

The rearrangement uses TRBV29-1 and TRBJ1-2; tentative D call: TRBD1 (6 bases). Germline V gives CDR1 SQVTM, CDR2 ANQGSEA. The CDR3 covers 12 residues. V dropped 4 bases and J dropped 5 bases, with 11 bases sitting between them. The CDR3 region has the DNA TGCAGCGTTGGGGACACGTCTTATGGCTACACCTTC. Residues: CSVGDTSYGYTF.

This clone has only a few counts. The chain recombines TRBV5-5 with TRBJ1-2; D might be TRBD1 (5 bases). This CDR3 contains 18 residues. Germline CDR1 reads SGHKS; CDR2 reads YYEKEE (reference sequence). V was trimmed by 4 bases and J by 8 bases, leaving 30 bases between them. CDR3 bases: TGTGCCAGCAGCCCGACCGATGCGGGGCGCAGGGTAACATACGGCTACACCTTC. This sequence encodes CASSPTDAGRRVTYGYTF.

The chain combines TRBV29-1 with TRBJ2-2; weak D call: TRBD1 (5 bases). The CDR3 spans 15 residues. V lost 4 bases to trimming and J lost 4 bases, with 16 bases between them. Per germline, CDR1 SQVTM and CDR2 ANQGSEA. For the CDR3, the DNA is TGCAGCGTTGGTGCAGGGTCCTACTTCACCGGGGAGCTGTTTTTT. As protein: CSVGAGSYFTGELFF.

The chain couples TRBV6-6 to TRBJ1-1; a weak D match, TRBD1 (6 bases). This CDR3 is built from 15 residues. V was pared by 2 bases and J by 4 bases, with 14 bases between. The germline V gene encodes CDR1 MNHNY and CDR2 SVGAGI (reference sequence). CDR3 DNA sequence: TGTGCCAGCAGTTACCAAGGGGGAGGGTTCACTGAAGCTTTCTTT. It specifies CASSYQGGGFTEAFF.